Following are 2 T cell receptor beta chains from one sample sequenced in a study of spatial heterogeneity in lung cancer. Time point in this sample: sample taken at primary tumor resection. Extraction of whole RNA from tumor, nontumor lung or frozen PBMC preceded unsorted sequencing. MiXCR, run by TCRdb on the 5' RACE reads, gives a single entry per CDR3 protein. The data show thousands of distinct CDR3 sequences, around 4.5% seen once. The sequencing here drew on normal lung tissue next to the tumor, taken at surgery. All receptors come from a female donor with early-stage non-small cell lung cancer.

This clonotype was recorded at least ten times. CDR3 DNA: TGTGCCAGCAGTGGGGATACAGATACGCAGTATTTT. Protein: CASSGDTDTQYF. The V and J genes are TRBV2 and TRBJ2-3; D ambiguous. The germline V and J ends were trimmed by 4 bases and 3 bases, with 5 bases remaining between them. This CDR3 is built from 12 residues. Germline CDR1 reads SNHLY; CDR2 reads FYNNEI.

This clonotype was counted at least ten times. The rearrangement joins TRBV5-5 to TRBJ2-3; D remains unclear. CDR1 is SGHKS and CDR2 is YYEKEE in the germline V gene (reference sequence). The germline V and J ends were trimmed by 0 bases and 0 bases, with 8 bases remaining between them. The CDR3 runs 15 residues. The CDR3 region has the DNA TGTGCCAGCAGCTTGGGCGGCGGTAGCACAGATACGCAGTATTTT. Protein sequence: CASSLGGGSTDTQYF.